This T cell receptor (beta chain) was sequenced for a study of blood T cell repertoires in COVID-19. Study information: Specimens from acute and convalescent COVID-19 originated in the United States, Italy and Spain. Nucleic acid was either cDNA or gDNA, and it came from T cells, B-cell-depleted T cells, or PBMCs.

Between the trimmed V and J ends, which lost 4 bases and 4 bases, there was a span of 9 bases. The CDR3 has 12 amino acids. CDR1 is SGDLS and CDR2 is YYNGEE in the germline V gene. In the study's own analysis: From reference gene primer amplification, estimates of nucleated cell counts were derived. Clones were read by immunoSEQ multiplex PCR, and TCRdb kept only the in-frame ones, dropping some. Clone size and V and J calls were adopted from that table, with D and trimming inferred from the DNA. The data show 250,000 or so clones, more than 75% seen once. This sequence joins TRBV9 and TRBJ2-7, with a weak D call TRBD1 (6 bases). Sequencing was performed on peripheral blood. This clonotype was sampled from a woman between 65 and 79 years old with active or convalescent COVID-19. CDR3 coding DNA: TGTGCCAGCAGCCAGGGGAGTTACGAGCAGTACTTC. Its translation is CASSQGSYEQYF.